This record looks at one T cell receptor beta chain sequence and its context. Its antigen is as yet unknown. Measured with immunoSEQ multiplex PCR; TCRdb has only the in-frame clones, and not every one. The table lists 150,000 to 200,000 clones, 91% of them singletons. With 3 bases removed from V and 3 bases from J, the gap between germline ends came to 5 bases. This CDR3 contains 12 residues. CDR1 ENHRY and CDR2 SYGVKD come from the germline V gene. The record originates from a study of T cell responses to AZD1222 COVID-19 vaccine. The study, taken as a whole, reports: Donors were largely white British and mainly female; clonal diversity was possibly underestimated. Without day 14 samples, only post-peak T cell repertoires were studied. Recipients of AZD1222 seropositive at baseline numbered only 5 or 6.

The sequencing here drew on peripheral blood, taken 28 days after the second AZD1222 dose. The TCR comes from an adult who received the AZD1222 COVID-19 vaccine. The gene calls are TRBV10-3 and TRBJ1-2; D is ambiguous. The CDR3 nucleotides are TGTGCCATCAGTGACACCTACTATGGCTACACCTTC. Protein sequence: CAISDTYYGYTF.